Reported below is one T cell receptor beta chain. This clone was observed a single time. The antigen this receptor binds is unknown. Base quality data are lacking; no much larger clone is found one base away. The immunoSEQ Assay, a bias-controlled multiplex PCR, was used to amplify TCRbeta CDR3 regions from genomic DNA. Concerning the study's data processing: The number of nucleated cells in each sample was estimated by amplification of reference gene primers within the assay. To quantify the absolute abundance of each unique TCRbeta CDR3 rearrangement, sequence reads were collapsed and filtered. For each sample, productive Simpson clonality was calculated by taking the square root of Simpson's diversity index across productive rearrangements. Sourced from immuneACCESS, this table was stored by TCRdb with only in-frame sequences that have V and J called. A share of the clones is absent; for the studies checked, an unresolved V gene accounts for under half, and the remainder has no known explanation. V and J calls and clone size are as listed in that table; D and trimming were resolved from the DNA. Recorded for this sample are approximately 250,000 clones; approximately 90% of them occurred a single time. 2% to 2.5% of the sample is held by the ten biggest clonotypes.

Participants in the prospective study were enrolled through a virtual design, were aged about 18 to 100 years, and lived in approximately 24 United States geographic areas. In the prospective study, cohorts were assigned on the basis of participant-reported clinical history obtained from a screening survey and a study questionnaire. In the prospective study, whole blood, serum and a nasopharyngeal or oropharyngeal swab were collected from each participant by mobile phlebotomists. Additional blood draws and questionnaires over an approximately two-month period could optionally be provided by prospective study participants. Before DNA extraction, blood samples from the prospective study were shipped at room temperature or frozen. This sample stems from a study of blood T cell repertoires in COVID-19 (dated by TCRdb to 2018 to 2020). With regard to the full study: ImmuneRACE Cohort 3 recovered participants were defined by two consecutive negative NP/OP PCR tests, healthcare professional clearance, or symptom resolution. Samples covering the acute and convalescent phases of COVID-19 were provided by collaborators in the United States, Italy and Spain. The material from the prospective study consisted of cDNA or gDNA derived from T cells, B-cell-depleted T cells, or PBMCs. The dataset comprised deeply sampled blood TCRbeta repertoires from subjects exposed to, actively infected with, or recovered from COVID-19. The repertoires were released in a freely available public database intended as a resource for research on the immune response to SARS-CoV-2. The samples were drawn from two sources: the first 160 participants of the ongoing ImmuneRACE study, and fewer than 1,500 subjects contributed by 6 global collaborators. A de-identified subject ID, COVID-19 status, age in years and sex were almost always included in the sample metadata. Where available, HLA class I and class II types were obtained from metadata supplied by the sample provider rather than from assay-based typing. General findings and caveats noted by the study authors: Clinical and demographic metadata were provided uncurated, with the amount varying by source and participant.

CDR1 and CDR2 were assigned from the germline V gene (reference sequence) as LNHDA and SQIVND. At the junction V is shortened by 3 bases and J by 2 bases, with 7 bases in between. From cysteine to phenylalanine, the CDR3 is 13 amino acids long. The retained sequence is limited to the CDR3, 39 bases, with the frame set at the first base. Recombination linked TRBV19 to TRBJ2-5, with no D gene named confidently. What was sequenced was PBMCs or T cells enriched from blood (not recorded which). This clonotype originated in a woman aged 55-69 years in a cohort exposed to, infected with or recovered from COVID-19 (not recorded which). In nucleotide form, the sequence is TGTGCCAGTAGTATCAACAGACAAGAGACCCAGTACTTC. It encodes CASSINRQETQYF.